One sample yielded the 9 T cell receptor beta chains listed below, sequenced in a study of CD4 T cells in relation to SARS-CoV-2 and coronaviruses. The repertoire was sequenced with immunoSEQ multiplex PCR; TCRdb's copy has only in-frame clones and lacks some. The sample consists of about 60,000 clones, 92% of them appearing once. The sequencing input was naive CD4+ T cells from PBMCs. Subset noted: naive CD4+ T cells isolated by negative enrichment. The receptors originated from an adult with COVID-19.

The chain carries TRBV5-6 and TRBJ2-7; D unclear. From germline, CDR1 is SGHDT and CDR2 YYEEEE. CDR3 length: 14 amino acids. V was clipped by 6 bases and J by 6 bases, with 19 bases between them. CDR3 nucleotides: TGTGCCAGCACCTCGACACGCCATACCGTCGAGCAGTACTTC. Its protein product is CASTSTRHTVEQYF.

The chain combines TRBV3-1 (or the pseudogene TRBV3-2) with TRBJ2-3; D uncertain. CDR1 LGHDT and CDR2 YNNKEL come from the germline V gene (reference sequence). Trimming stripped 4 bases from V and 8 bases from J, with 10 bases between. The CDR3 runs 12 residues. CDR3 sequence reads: CASSPPSGTQYF. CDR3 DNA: TGTGCCAGCAGCCCCCCCTCGGGTACGCAGTATTTT.

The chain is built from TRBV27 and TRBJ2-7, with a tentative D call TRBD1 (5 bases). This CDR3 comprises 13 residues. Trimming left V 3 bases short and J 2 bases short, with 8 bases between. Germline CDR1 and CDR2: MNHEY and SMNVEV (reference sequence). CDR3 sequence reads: CASSFTGPYEQYF. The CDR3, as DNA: TGTGCCAGCAGTTTTACAGGTCCCTACGAGCAGTACTTC.

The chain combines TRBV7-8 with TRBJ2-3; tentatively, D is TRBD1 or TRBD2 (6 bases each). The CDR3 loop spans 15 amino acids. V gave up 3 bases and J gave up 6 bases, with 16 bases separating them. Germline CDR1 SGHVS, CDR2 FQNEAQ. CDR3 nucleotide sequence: TGTGCCAGCAGCTTCGGTGTATTAGGGGGGGATACGCAGTATTTT. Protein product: CASSFGVLGGDTQYF.

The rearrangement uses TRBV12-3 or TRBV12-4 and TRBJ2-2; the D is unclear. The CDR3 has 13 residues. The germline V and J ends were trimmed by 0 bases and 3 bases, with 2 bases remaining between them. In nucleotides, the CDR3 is TGTGCCAGCAGTTTAGCGTACACCGGGGAGCTGTTTTTT. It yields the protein CASSLAYTGELFF.

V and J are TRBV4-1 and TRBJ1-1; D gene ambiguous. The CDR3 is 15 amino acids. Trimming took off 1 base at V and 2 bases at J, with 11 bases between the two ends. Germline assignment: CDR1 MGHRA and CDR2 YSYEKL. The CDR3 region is CASSQVFRRNTEAFF. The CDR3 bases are TGCGCCAGCAGCCAAGTTTTTAGGAGAAACACTGAAGCTTTCTTT.

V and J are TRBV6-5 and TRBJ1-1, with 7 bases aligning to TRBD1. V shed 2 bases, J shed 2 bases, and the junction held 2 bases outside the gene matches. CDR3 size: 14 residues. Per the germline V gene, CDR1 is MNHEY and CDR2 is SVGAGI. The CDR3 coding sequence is TGTGCCAGCAGTTACGACAGGGACAACACTGAAGCTTTCTTT. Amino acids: CASSYDRDNTEAFF.

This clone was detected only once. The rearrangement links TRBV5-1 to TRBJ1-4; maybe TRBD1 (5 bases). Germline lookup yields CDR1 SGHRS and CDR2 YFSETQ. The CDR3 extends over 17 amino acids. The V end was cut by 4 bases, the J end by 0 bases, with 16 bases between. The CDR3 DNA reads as TGCGCCAGCAGCCCTAAAAGGACGGACACAACTAATGAAAAACTGTTTTTT. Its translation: CASSPKRTDTTNEKLFF.

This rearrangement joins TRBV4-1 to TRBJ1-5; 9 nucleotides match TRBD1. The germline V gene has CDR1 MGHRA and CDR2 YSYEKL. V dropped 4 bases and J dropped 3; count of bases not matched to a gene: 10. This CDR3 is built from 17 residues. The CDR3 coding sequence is TGCGCCAGCAGCCCGGGACTTACAGGGGGCCTCAATCAGCCCCAGCATTTT. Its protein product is CASSPGLTGGLNQPQHF.